A single sample gave rise to the 21 T cell receptor beta chains below, sequenced in a study of blood T cell repertoires in COVID-19. Repertoires were generated with immunoSEQ multiplex PCR, while TCRdb's copy carries only in-frame clones and drops some. The table includes approximately 300,000 clones, about 90% detected once. The sequenced material came from peripheral blood. All receptors derive from a woman in her 50s who had recovered from COVID-19.

The J gene is TRBJ1-5, the V gene TRBV10-3; 8 nucleotides line up with TRBD1. This CDR3 is built from 15 residues. The V segment lost 0 bases and the J segment 5 bases; nucleotides outside the gene matches: 3. From germline, CDR1 is ENHRY and CDR2 SYGVKD. The CDR3, as DNA: TGTGCCATCAGTGAGTCGACAGGGGATGATCAGCCCCAGCATTTT. Translated, it gives CAISESTGDDQPQHF.

The CDR3 loop is CASSFTSNSTDTQYF. In DNA form, the CDR3 reads TGTGCCAGCAGCTTTACTAGCAACTCCACAGATACGCAGTATTTT. The chain employs TRBV13 and TRBJ2-3, with D possibly matching TRBD2 (6 bases). V was pared by 3 bases and J by 2 bases, with 12 bases between. Germline V CDR1 and CDR2: PRHDT, FYEKMQ (reference sequence). The CDR3 extends over 15 amino acids.

The chain recombines TRBV7-2 with TRBJ1-2; 11 nucleotides line up with TRBD1. The CDR3 totals 15 residues. Trimming cost V 4 bases and J 1 base; bases outside gene matches: 2. Looked up from germline, CDR1 is SGHTA and CDR2 is FQGNSA. CDR3 residues: CASSSGQGDNYGYTF. The CDR3 nucleotides read TGTGCCAGCAGCTCGGGACAGGGGGATAACTATGGCTACACCTTC.

V is TRBV27 and J is TRBJ2-3; D perhaps matches TRBD1 (6 bases). CDR3 length: 15 residues. CDR1 and CDR2 from the germline V gene are MNHEY and SMNVEV (reference sequence). V gave up 0 bases and J gave up 6 bases, with 13 bases separating them. CDR3 amino acids: CASSLSPRGVDTQYF. Written as DNA, the CDR3 is TGTGCCAGCAGTTTATCCCCCAGGGGTGTGGATACGCAGTATTTT.

The table lists this clone with a few counts. This sequence joins TRBV19 and TRBJ1-2; no definite D call. The CDR3 is 12 residues long. The germline V gene has CDR1 LNHDA and CDR2 SQIVND (reference sequence). Trimming removed 11 bases from V and 0 bases from J, with 10 bases in between. CDR3 sequence: CAASETNYGYTF. In DNA form, the CDR3 reads TGTGCCGCTTCTGAGACTAACTATGGCTACACCTTC.

The chain has TRBV30 and TRBJ1-5, with 11 bases identical to TRBD1. Per the germline V gene, CDR1 is GTSNPN and CDR2 is SVGIG (reference sequence). This CDR3 is built from 14 residues. After removal of 3 bases from V and 6 bases from J, the junction contained 4 bases not matched to a gene. This CDR3 is CAWRDRGRGQPQHF. As DNA, the CDR3 is TGTGCCTGGAGGGACAGGGGGCGCGGTCAGCCCCAGCATTTT. The whole variable domain, remainder taken from reference TRBV30 and TRBJ1-5, is SQTIHQWPATLVQPVGSPLSLECTVEGTSNPNLYWYRQAAGRGLQLLFYSVGIGQISSEVPQNLSASRPQDRQFILSSKKLLLSDSGFYLCAWRDRGRGQPQHFGDGTRLSIL.

The genes are TRBV4-1 and TRBJ1-2; D perhaps matches TRBD1 (6 bases). Trimming pared 0 bases from V and 4 bases from J, leaving 12 bases between. The CDR3 consists of 15 residues. Germline V CDR1 and CDR2: MGHRA, YSYEKL. Written as DNA, the CDR3 is TGCGCCAGCAGCCAAGAAGGGCAGGGGATCTATGGCTACACCTTC. Residues: CASSQEGQGIYGYTF.

The CDR3 loop is CASSLGQGENTIYF. The DNA of the CDR3 is TGCGCCAGCAGCTTGGGCCAGGGGGAAAACACCATATATTTT. The chain recombines TRBV5-1 with TRBJ1-3; 7 bases agree with TRBD1. CDR1 SGHRS and CDR2 YFSETQ come from the germline V gene. The CDR3 loop spans 14 amino acids. V lost 0 bases and J lost 6; bases outside the gene matches: 3.

The chain couples TRBV19 to TRBJ1-3; D gene uncertain. The V and J ends lost 4 bases and 0 bases respectively, with 13 bases between them. This CDR3 contains 16 residues. CDR1 LNHDA and CDR2 SQIVND come from the germline V gene (reference sequence). The CDR3 region is CASSTLGGVSGNTIYF. CDR3 coding DNA: TGTGCCAGTAGTACGCTCGGCGGAGTCTCTGGAAACACCATATATTTT.

The chain carries TRBV18 and TRBJ2-7; the match to TRBD1 covers 7 bases. The V and J ends lost 6 bases and 6 bases, in that order; junction bases with no gene match: 14. The CDR3 spans 15 residues. The germline V gene has CDR1 KGHSH and CDR2 LQKENI. CDR3 amino acids: CASSPEKGAGVEQYF. As DNA, the CDR3 is TGTGCCAGCTCTCCCGAGAAGGGGGCAGGGGTCGAGCAGTACTTC.

The chain uses TRBV6-5 and TRBJ2-3, with TRBD2 identical over 12 bases. The germline V gene has CDR1 MNHEY and CDR2 SVGAGI. The ends lost 4 bases at V and 1 base at J; junction bases unmatched: 3. CDR3 length: 16 amino acids. The CDR3 DNA follows: TGTGCCAGCAGTTCCCGGACTAGCGGGGGCACAGATACGCAGTATTTT. It is translated as CASSSRTSGGTDTQYF.

V is TRBV5-1 and J is TRBJ2-5, with D possibly matching TRBD1 (6 bases). Trimming removed 2 bases at V and 0 bases at J, with 11 bases between. This CDR3 contains 15 residues. Germline V CDR1 and CDR2: SGHRS, YFSETQ. CDR3 sequence: CASSFVQGHQETQYF. CDR3 sequence (DNA): TGCGCCAGCAGCTTTGTCCAGGGGCACCAAGAGACCCAGTACTTC.

The rearrangement uses TRBV21-1 and TRBJ2-3; the D call in the table, TRBD1, was not verified against the DNA. TRBV21-1 is a recognized pseudogene. CDR3 size: 16 residues. The CDR3 region has the DNA TGTGCCAGCAGCAAAGGGCTCAGGGGGAGCACAGATACGCAGTATTTT. This translates into CASSKGLRGSTDTQYF.

This clone came up once. This chain joins TRBV5-4 and TRBJ2-2, with 7 bases aligning to TRBD1. The germline V gene has CDR1 SGHNT and CDR2 YYREEE (reference sequence). J lost 1 base, V lost 3 bases, and 3 bases had no gene match. The CDR3 length is 15 residues. The CDR3 DNA is TGTGCCAGCAGCTCCTGGACAGGGAACACCGGGGAGCTGTTTTTT. It translates to CASSSWTGNTGELFF.

This clone showed up many times. The chain links TRBV5-1 to TRBJ2-7; a possible D gene is TRBD1 (6 bases). V was trimmed by 4 bases and J by 3 bases, leaving 8 bases between them. This CDR3 has 12 residues. Looked up from germline, CDR1 is SGHRS and CDR2 is YFSETQ. CDR3 sequence reads: CASSEQGYEQYF. In DNA, the CDR3 is TGCGCCAGCAGCGAACAGGGCTACGAGCAGTACTTC.

This chain connects TRBV20-1 to TRBJ2-7; D might be TRBD2 (5 bases). V shed 2 bases and J shed 6 bases, with 8 bases lying between them. The CDR3 consists of 11 residues. The germline V gene encodes CDR1 DFQATT and CDR2 SNEGSKA (reference sequence). The CDR3 reads CSARQLAEQYF. CDR3 coding DNA: TGCAGTGCTAGACAGCTAGCCGAGCAGTACTTC.

The gene calls are TRBV28 and TRBJ2-3; 10 positions match TRBD1. The CDR3 is 15 residues long. Germline values: CDR1 MDHEN, CDR2 SYDVKM. V was clipped by 6 bases and J by 2 bases; unmatched bases: 5. The CDR3 DNA sequence: TGTGCCAGCAGGGGGGACAGGGGCCACACAGATACGCAGTATTTT. Its protein is CASRGDRGHTDTQYF.

The V gene is TRBV7-9, the J gene TRBJ2-7; D unclear. In germline, CDR1 is SEHNR, CDR2 FQNEAQ (reference sequence). The CDR3 length is 12 residues. V dropped 5 bases and J dropped 3 bases, with 8 bases sitting between them. This CDR3 reads CASSTTGYEQYF. Here the CDR3 DNA reads TGTGCCAGCAGCACGACTGGCTACGAGCAGTACTTC.

The chain is built from TRBV7-2 and TRBJ2-7; weak D call: TRBD2 (5 bases). Germline V gene data show CDR1 as SGHTA and CDR2 as FQGNSA. With 4 bases removed from V and 5 bases from J, the gap between germline ends came to 18 bases. CDR3 length: 15 residues. CDR3: CASSSIRADRDEQYF. In DNA, the CDR3 is TGTGCCAGCAGCTCTATACGAGCGGACCGAGACGAGCAGTACTTC.

The rearrangement joins TRBV25-1 to TRBJ2-1, with TRBD2 matching over 11 bases. In germline, CDR1 is MGHDK, CDR2 SYGVNS. The J segment lost 6 bases and the V segment lost 7 bases, leaving 8 bases of the junction unmatched. The CDR3 length is 15 residues. As DNA, the CDR3 is TGTGCCAGCAATACAGGACTAGCGGGTGTCAATGAGCAGTTCTTC. It is translated as CASNTGLAGVNEQFF.

The count of this clone is one. The V gene is TRBV29-1, the J gene TRBJ1-4; perhaps TRBD1 as D (5 bases). The length of the CDR3 is 15 residues. The V end was cut by 7 bases, the J end by 5 bases, with 20 bases between. Germline V gene data show CDR1 as SQVTM and CDR2 as ANQGSEA. This CDR3 is CSAVGWDFLNEKLFF. CDR3 bases: TGCAGCGCTGTGGGATGGGACTTCTTAAATGAAAAACTGTTTTTT.